This entry lists 26 T cell receptor beta chains sequenced from one sample in a study of blood T cell repertoires in COVID-19. Assay used: immunoSEQ multiplex PCR; TCRdb lists only in-frame clones, some missing. The data hold about 200,000 clones, with 82% observed a single time. The sequenced material came from PBMCs or T cells enriched from blood (not recorded which). The receptors derive from a woman in her sixties or seventies with acute COVID-19.

This rearrangement joins TRBV10-3 to TRBJ1-1; 10 bases fit TRBD1. Germline V gene sequence: CDR1 ENHRY, CDR2 SYGVKD. There are 15 residues in the CDR3. V shed 0 bases and J 6 bases; nucleotides not matched to a gene: 4. The CDR3 sequence: CAISESTGTGAEAFF. In DNA form, the CDR3 reads TGTGCCATCAGTGAGTCAACCGGGACAGGGGCTGAAGCTTTCTTT.

The chain uses TRBV5-8 and TRBJ1-1, with 7 nucleotides matching TRBD1. V was clipped by 5 bases and J by 6 bases; unmatched bases: 13. Germline assignment: CDR1 SGHTS and CDR2 YDEGEE. The CDR3 sequence is 15 residues long. In nucleotides, the CDR3 is TGTGCCAGCAGGGAATCGGGCAGGGGGACTCCTGAAGCTTTCTTT. This sequence encodes CASRESGRGTPEAFF. Together with reference TRBV5-8 and TRBJ1-1, the CDR3 gives the full variable domain: EAGVTQSPTHLIKTRGQQATLRCSPISGHTSVYWYQQALGLGLQFLLWYDEGEERNRGNFPPRFSGRQFPNYSSELNVNALELEDSALYLCASRESGRGTPEAFFGQGTRLTVV.

CDR3 sequence: CAWSGGRASYNEQFF. The CDR3 DNA sequence: TGTGCCTGGAGTGGTGGCAGGGCCTCCTACAATGAGCAGTTCTTC. The V gene is TRBV30, the J gene TRBJ2-1; tentatively, D is TRBD1 (5 bases). CDR1 and CDR2 (germline): GTSNPN, SVGIG (reference sequence). The V end lost 1 base, the J end lost 0 bases, and 10 bases lay between the germline ends. This CDR3 comprises 15 residues.

This chain links TRBV19 with TRBJ2-7; TRBD2 agrees at 8 bases. The CDR3 consists of 14 residues. Unmatched junction bases numbered 8, after V lost 5 bases and J lost 5 bases. Germline V gene data show CDR1 as LNHDA and CDR2 as SQIVND (reference sequence). Here the CDR3 DNA reads TGTGCCAGTAGTTGGACCGGGACTAGAGACGAGCAGTACTTC. Its protein is CASSWTGTRDEQYF. The full variable domain, rest sourced from reference TRBV19 and TRBJ2-7, is DGGITQSPKYLFRKEGQNVTLSCEQNLNHDAMYWYRQDPGQGLRLIYYSQIVNDFQKGDIAEGYSVSREKKESFPLTVTSAQKNPTAFYLCASSWTGTRDEQYFGPGTRLTVT.

The genes are TRBV4-1 and TRBJ2-3; 9 bases are shared with TRBD1. Germline values: CDR1 MGHRA, CDR2 YSYEKL. The CDR3 runs 16 residues. V trimming: 4 bases; J trimming: 4 bases; junction bases outside the gene matches: 9. The CDR3 region is CASSRIPGQGADTQYF. CDR3 bases: TGCGCCAGCAGCCGCATACCGGGACAGGGAGCAGATACGCAGTATTTT.

V and J are TRBV10-3 and TRBJ2-2; 10 bases fit TRBD1. The germline V gene has CDR1 ENHRY and CDR2 SYGVKD. J lost 2 bases, V lost 8 bases, and 14 bases had no gene match. There are 18 residues in the CDR3. The CDR3 region is CAIQERQGAQYNTGELFF. The CDR3, as DNA: TGTGCCATCCAAGAGAGACAGGGGGCACAATACAACACCGGGGAGCTGTTTTTT.

The genes are TRBV27 and TRBJ2-3; 7 nucleotides align to TRBD1. CDR1 is MNHEY and CDR2 is SMNVEV in the germline V gene (reference sequence). Trimming took 1 base from V and 7 from J; bases not matched to a gene: 20. The CDR3 has 19 amino acids. CDR3 loop: CASSLWYGTVPPKGYTQYF. DNA of the CDR3: TGTGCCAGCAGTTTATGGTACGGGACAGTCCCTCCTAAAGGATATACGCAGTATTTT.

This clone was observed a few times. DNA of the CDR3: TGTGCCAGCAGTTTTAGTTTGAGGGAACCTAGCAATCAGCCCCAGCATTTT. This sequence encodes CASSFSLREPSNQPQHF. The V gene is TRBV28, the J gene TRBJ1-5, with unresolved D. V lost 3 bases, J lost 0 bases, and 15 bases lay in between. Per germline, CDR1 MDHEN and CDR2 SYDVKM. This CDR3 has 17 residues.

The chain recombines TRBV19 with TRBJ2-2; the D gene is possibly TRBD2 (6 bases). V lost 7 bases to trimming and J lost 2 bases, with 11 bases between them. Per germline, CDR1 LNHDA and CDR2 SQIVND (reference sequence). This CDR3 has 14 amino acids. CDR3 sequence (DNA): TGTGCCAGTAAGGACTATATTAACACCGGGGAGCTGTTTTTT. Protein product: CASKDYINTGELFF. Drawing the rest from reference TRBV19 and TRBJ2-2, the complete variable domain is DGGITQSPKYLFRKEGQNVTLSCEQNLNHDAMYWYRQDPGQGLRLIYYSQIVNDFQKGDIAEGYSVSREKKESFPLTVTSAQKNPTAFYLCASKDYINTGELFFGEGSRLTVL.

The chain links TRBV27 to TRBJ1-3; 8 positions match TRBD1. Losses at the gene ends were 6 bases for V and 2 bases for J; bases not matched to a gene: 6. The CDR3 sequence is 15 residues long. CDR1 and CDR2 from the germline V gene are MNHEY and SMNVEV (reference sequence). This CDR3 reads CASSDRGSTGNTIYF. The CDR3 DNA reads TGTGCCAGCAGCGACAGGGGATCGACTGGAAACACCATATATTTT.

The gene calls are TRBV10-2 and TRBJ2-7; 10 bases line up with TRBD2. The germline CDR1 and CDR2 sequences are WSHSY and SAAADI. The CDR3 spans 18 residues. Trimming at V came to 5 bases and at J to 3 bases, leaving 16 bases not matched to a gene. As DNA, the CDR3 is TGCGCCAGCAGTCAGATTCAAGCGGGAGGGCTAAATATCTACGAGCAGTACTTC. This codes for CASSQIQAGGLNIYEQYF.

With respect to this clone: Within the sample, other DNA sequences also encode this same CDR3. This rearrangement joins TRBV11-2 to TRBJ1-6; 9 bases fit TRBD1. CDR1 and CDR2 (germline): SGHAT, FQNNGV. J was trimmed by 8 bases and V by 4 bases; bases with no gene match: 6. The CDR3 extends over 15 amino acids. The CDR3 sequence: CASSWGQGIDSPLHF. DNA of the CDR3: TGTGCCAGCAGCTGGGGACAGGGTATAGATTCACCCCTCCACTTT.

The chain carries TRBV7-9 and TRBJ1-3; D is unclear. The V end lost 5 bases, the J end lost 0 bases, and 11 bases lay between the germline ends. Germline CDR1 and CDR2: SEHNR and FQNEAQ (reference sequence). The CDR3 totals 15 residues. CDR3 in amino acids: CASSPPGDSGNTIYF. DNA for the CDR3: TGTGCCAGCAGCCCCCCCGGGGACTCTGGAAACACCATATATTTT.

The V gene is TRBV5-6, the J gene TRBJ2-7; 7 nucleotides agree with TRBD1. The CDR3 has 14 residues. The germline gives CDR1 SGHDT, CDR2 YYEEEE. The V and J ends lost 3 bases and 5 bases, in that order; junction bases with no gene match: 8. The DNA for the CDR3 is TGTGCCAGCAGCTCTCTACAGGGGATCCACGAGCAGTACGTC. Protein sequence: CASSSLQGIHEQYV.

The V call is TRBV29-1, the J call TRBJ2-7; tentative D call: TRBD1 (5 bases). The germline V gene has CDR1 SQVTM and CDR2 ANQGSEA. Trimming took off 6 bases at V and 5 bases at J, with 23 bases between the two ends. This CDR3 is 15 amino acids long. The CDR3 is CSVGPTLSRENEQYF. The CDR3 DNA reads TGCAGCGTGGGTCCTACCCTTAGCAGGGAAAACGAGCAGTACTTC.

The chain couples TRBV5-1 to TRBJ1-1, with 9 positions matching TRBD1. Germline assignment: CDR1 SGHRS and CDR2 YFSETQ. This CDR3 is built from 14 residues. V was clipped by 7 bases and J by 0 bases; unmatched bases: 4. The CDR3 loop is CASGGTGLNTEAFF. CDR3 nucleotide sequence: TGCGCCAGCGGAGGGACAGGGTTGAACACTGAAGCTTTCTTT.

The chain has TRBV28 and TRBJ2-7; 10 bases map to TRBD1. V was pared by 8 bases and J by 8 bases, with 9 bases of the junction left unmatched. This CDR3 is built from 13 residues. Germline V CDR1 and CDR2: MDHEN, SYDVKM. CDR3 bases: TGTGCCAGCTCGCAAGGGACAGGGGTGAAGCAGTACGTC. Translated, it gives CASSQGTGVKQYV.

The chain is built from TRBV10-3 and TRBJ1-1; D uncertain. CDR3 length: 14 residues. V was cut by 5 bases and J by 2 bases, with 12 bases left in between. Germline V gene lookup returns CDR1 ENHRY and CDR2 SYGVKD. As DNA, the CDR3 is TGTGCCATCAGTCCGGGATTGGGCAACACTGAAGCTTTCTTT. Translated: CAISPGLGNTEAFF.

The V and J genes are TRBV10-3 and TRBJ1-2; TRBD1 is a possible D gene (6 bases). The CDR3 totals 11 residues. V gave up 11 bases and J gave up 8 bases, with 15 bases separating them. Germline-derived CDR1 and CDR2 are ENHRY and SYGVKD. The CDR3 DNA reads TGTGCCGCCTGGGGGGGCAGGGGCTACACCTTC. Translated: CAAWGGRGYTF.

The chain combines TRBV18 with TRBJ2-5; 7 nucleotides line up with TRBD2. Germline V CDR1 and CDR2: KGHSH, LQKENI. This CDR3 is 16 amino acids long. Trimming took 2 bases from V and 1 from J; bases not matched to a gene: 7. CDR3: CASSPTGGFVQETQYF. For the CDR3, the DNA is TGTGCCAGCTCACCAACGGGGGGTTTCGTCCAAGAGACCCAGTACTTC.

As to this clone: No conserved phenylalanine or tryptophan ends this CDR3, so it is likely a read error. This chain connects TRBV11-2 to TRBJ2-7; D is possibly TRBD2 (6 bases). Trimming took off 1 base at V and 7 bases at J, with 11 bases between the two ends. Germline V CDR1 and CDR2: SGHAT, FQNNGV. This CDR3 spans 13 amino acids. This CDR3 reads CASSLGGVGEQYG. The CDR3 nucleotides are TGTGCCAGCAGCTTAGGCGGGGTTGGGGAGCAGTACGGC.

The CDR3 protein is CASRKAGGGNNEQFF. Here the CDR3 DNA reads TGTGCCAGCAGGAAAGCGGGGGGAGGCAACAATGAGCAGTTCTTC. This chain joins TRBV28 and TRBJ2-1, with 9 bases fitting TRBD2. Germline assignment: CDR1 MDHEN and CDR2 SYDVKM. The V and J ends lost 6 bases and 5 bases, in that order; junction bases with no gene match: 8. This CDR3 region has 15 residues.

V gene TRBV29-1 combines with J gene TRBJ1-1, with D tentatively TRBD1 (6 bases). This CDR3 has 13 amino acids. The germline CDR1 and CDR2 sequences are SQVTM and ANQGSEA. Between the trimmed V and J ends, which lost 7 bases and 0 bases, there was a span of 12 bases. CDR3: CSARTDMNTEAFF. Here the CDR3 DNA reads TGCAGCGCTAGGACAGACATGAACACTGAAGCTTTCTTT.

V and J are TRBV4-3 and TRBJ1-6; a weak D match, TRBD1 (6 bases). This CDR3 is built from 18 residues. From germline, CDR1 is LGHNA and CDR2 YSLEER. The germline V and J ends were trimmed by 1 base and 9 bases, with 22 bases remaining between them. The chain's CDR3 is CASSQVAGNRVNGSPLHF. CDR3 nucleotides: TGCGCCAGCAGCCAAGTGGCAGGGAACAGGGTGAATGGTTCACCCCTCCACTTT.

In nucleotides, the CDR3 is TGTGCCACCAGTGGGGGGACACGGGGGGACATTCAGTACTTC. It specifies CATSGGTRGDIQYF. V usage is TRBV24-1 and J usage is TRBJ2-4; weak D call: TRBD2 (7 bases). The CDR3 contains 14 residues. From germline, CDR1 is KGHDR and CDR2 SFDVKD. V dropped 5 bases and J dropped 8 bases, with 15 bases sitting between them.

This chain connects TRBV6-5 to TRBJ2-1, with 7 nucleotides matching TRBD1. J lost 1 base, V lost 6 bases, and 3 bases had no gene match. Germline assignment: CDR1 MNHEY and CDR2 SVGAGI. The CDR3 is 14 residues long. The CDR3 loop is CASSQGQSYNEQFF. The CDR3 bases are TGTGCCAGCAGCCAGGGACAGTCCTACAATGAGCAGTTCTTC.